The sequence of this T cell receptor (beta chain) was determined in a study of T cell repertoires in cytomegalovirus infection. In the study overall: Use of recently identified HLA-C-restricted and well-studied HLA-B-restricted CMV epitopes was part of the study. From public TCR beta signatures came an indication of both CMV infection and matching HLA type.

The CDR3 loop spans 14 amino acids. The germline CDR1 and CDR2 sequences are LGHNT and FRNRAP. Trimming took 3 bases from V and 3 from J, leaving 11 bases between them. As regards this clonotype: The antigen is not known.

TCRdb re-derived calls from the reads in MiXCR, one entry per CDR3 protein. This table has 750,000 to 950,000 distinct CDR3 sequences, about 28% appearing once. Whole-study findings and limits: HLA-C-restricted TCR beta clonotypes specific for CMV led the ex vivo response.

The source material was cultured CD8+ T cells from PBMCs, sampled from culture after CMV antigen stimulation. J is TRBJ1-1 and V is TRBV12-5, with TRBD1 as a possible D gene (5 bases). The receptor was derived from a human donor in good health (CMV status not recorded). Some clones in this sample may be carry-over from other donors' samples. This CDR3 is CASGFWGEDTEAFF. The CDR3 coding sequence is TGTGCTAGTGGTTTCTGGGGCGAGGACACTGAAGCTTTCTTT.